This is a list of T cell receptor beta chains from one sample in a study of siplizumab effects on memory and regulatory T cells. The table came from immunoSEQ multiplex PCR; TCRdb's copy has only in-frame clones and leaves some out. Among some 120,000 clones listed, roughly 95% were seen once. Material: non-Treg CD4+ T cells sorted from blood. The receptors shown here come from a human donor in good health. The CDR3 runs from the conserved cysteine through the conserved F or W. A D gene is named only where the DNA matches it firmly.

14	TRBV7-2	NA	CASNAPNTYNEQFF
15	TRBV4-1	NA	CASSRSVLGTGELFF
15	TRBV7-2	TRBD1	CASSRDRVIGETQYF
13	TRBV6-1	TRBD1	CASSRPGQGEEYF
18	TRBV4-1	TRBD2	CASSQWPRSGGTTDTQYF
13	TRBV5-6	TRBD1	CASSVDRGREQYF
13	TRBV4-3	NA	CASSQDPTLEAFF
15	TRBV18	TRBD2	CASSPGLAGTGELFF
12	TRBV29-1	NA	CSLPGTPYEQYF
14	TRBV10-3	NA	CAIPGGKNTGELFF
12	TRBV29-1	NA	CSVEGGFNEQFF
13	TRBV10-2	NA	CASSEGGAGKLFF
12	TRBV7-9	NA	CASSPRENEQFF
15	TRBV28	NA	CASTQGGAMNTEAFF
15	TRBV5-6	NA	CASSILQGSNTEAFF
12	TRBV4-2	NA	CASSLGLDTQYF
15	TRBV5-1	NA	CASSLGGLSTDTQYF
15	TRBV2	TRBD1	CASSTRGGKDTEAFF
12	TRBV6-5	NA	CASRHEQGGPFF
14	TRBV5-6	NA	CASSTHRDLHGYTF
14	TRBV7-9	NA	CASSPGRAVTEAFF
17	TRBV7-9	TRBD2	CASSFSALAGGPETQYF
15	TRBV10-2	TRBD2	CASSENSGGADEQFF
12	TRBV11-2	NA	CASSFLAAEAFF
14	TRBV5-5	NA	CASSFGGSLEPQHF
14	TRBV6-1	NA	CASSDQTGHTEAFF
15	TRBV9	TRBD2	CASSAGTTHTDTQYF
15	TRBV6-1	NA	CASSPDLSYNSPLHF